These 10 T cell receptor beta chains were all obtained from the same sample, sequenced in a study of blood T cell repertoires in COVID-19. Clones were sequenced by immunoSEQ multiplex PCR, and TCRdb holds only the in-frame ones, with some missing. The sample includes 430,000 or so clones, 70% to 90% of them seen just once. Sequencing used PBMCs or T cells enriched from blood (not recorded which). These TCRs come from a woman under 30 who had been exposed to COVID-19.

The rearrangement uses TRBV18 and TRBJ2-7; possibly TRBD1 for D (5 bases). The ends were cut back, 8 bases at V and 2 bases at J, with 10 bases in the middle. This CDR3 has 12 amino acids. Germline V lookup: CDR1 KGHSH, CDR2 LQKENI. This chain's CDR3 is CASRGAAYEQYF. The CDR3 nucleotides are TGTGCCAGCCGTGGGGCAGCCTACGAGCAGTACTTC.

The chain joins TRBV12-3 or TRBV12-4 to TRBJ1-2; possibly TRBD1 for D (5 bases). Trimming removed 3 bases at V and 4 bases at J, with 9 bases between. The CDR3 extends over 13 amino acids. The CDR3 coding sequence is TGTGCCAGCAGTTTTCCCAGGGCCTATGGCTACACCTTC. Its translation is CASSFPRAYGYTF.

The V call is TRBV24-1, the J call TRBJ2-2; TRBD2 is a possible D gene (6 bases). This CDR3 spans 14 amino acids. Trimming removed 3 bases from V and 5 bases from J, with 9 bases in between. Germline CDR1 KGHDR, CDR2 SFDVKD. The CDR3 bases are TGTGCCACCAGTGATCCCCGGGAGACCGGGGAGCTGTTTTTT. Its protein is CATSDPRETGELFF.

With respect to this clone: This specimen includes other DNA sequences encoding the same CDR3. V gene TRBV28 combines with J gene TRBJ1-5; 9 bases align to TRBD1. CDR3 length: 16 amino acids. Trimming took 2 bases from V and 2 from J; bases not matched to a gene: 4. The V gene's germline CDR1 is MDHEN and CDR2 SYDVKM. CDR3 sequence reads: CASSLPTGGGNQPQHF. Written as DNA, the CDR3 is TGTGCCAGCAGTTTACCCACAGGGGGCGGCAATCAGCCCCAGCATTTT.

CDR3 protein: CASNEIQGLAGYEQYF. The CDR3 nucleotides are TGTGCCAGCAACGAAATCCAGGGACTAGCGGGCTACGAGCAGTACTTC. The rearrangement links TRBV21-1 to TRBJ2-7; the table calls TRBD2, which could not be checked here. TRBV21-1 is marked as a pseudogene. This CDR3 is 16 amino acids long.

The rearrangement joins TRBV3-1 (or the pseudogene TRBV3-2) to TRBJ1-4, with 8 bases lining up with TRBD1. V lost 7 bases to trimming and J lost 8 bases; unmatched junction nucleotides: 6. The CDR3 contains 13 residues. Germline lookup yields CDR1 LGHDT and CDR2 YNNKEL (reference sequence). The CDR3 DNA is TGTGCCAGCACCCTAGGACAGGGAGAAAAACTGTTTTTT. It encodes CASTLGQGEKLFF.

V is TRBV19 and J is TRBJ1-2; TRBD1 matches 7 bases. Germline CDR1 LNHDA, CDR2 SQIVND (reference sequence). This CDR3 is built from 16 residues. The V gene end was trimmed by 5 bases and the J gene end by 4 bases; junction bases not matched to a gene: 13. The CDR3 DNA sequence: TGTGCCAGTAGTGTCCTCACCGGGACAGCACCCTATGGCTACACCTTC. Translated: CASSVLTGTAPYGYTF.

The chain is built from TRBV6-2 or TRBV6-3 and TRBJ2-1; tentatively, D is TRBD1 (6 bases). The CDR3 loop spans 15 amino acids. Trimming took 5 bases from V and 0 from J, leaving 11 bases between them. Germline V gene lookup returns CDR1 MNHEY and CDR2 SVGEGT. Here the CDR3 reads CASSRQVPSYNEQFF. The CDR3 DNA is TGTGCCAGCAGTCGACAGGTGCCCTCCTACAATGAGCAGTTCTTC.

This rearrangement joins TRBV9 to TRBJ2-3; TRBD2 aligns across 12 bases. Germline V gene lookup returns CDR1 SGDLS and CDR2 YYNGEE. V lost 4 bases, J lost 7 bases, and 10 bases stayed unmatched. The CDR3 is 16 residues long. For the CDR3, the DNA is TGTGCCAGCAGCTCAAGACTAGCGGGAGTTTCGTATACGCAGTATTTT. Translating it yields CASSSRLAGVSYTQYF.

In DNA form, the CDR3 reads TGTGCCACCACTCGAGACTTAACAGATACGCAGTATTTT. It encodes CATTRDLTDTQYF. The chain has TRBV12-3 or TRBV12-4 and TRBJ2-3; D gene ambiguous. The CDR3 is 13 amino acids. Trimming removed 10 bases at V and 3 bases at J, with 14 bases between.